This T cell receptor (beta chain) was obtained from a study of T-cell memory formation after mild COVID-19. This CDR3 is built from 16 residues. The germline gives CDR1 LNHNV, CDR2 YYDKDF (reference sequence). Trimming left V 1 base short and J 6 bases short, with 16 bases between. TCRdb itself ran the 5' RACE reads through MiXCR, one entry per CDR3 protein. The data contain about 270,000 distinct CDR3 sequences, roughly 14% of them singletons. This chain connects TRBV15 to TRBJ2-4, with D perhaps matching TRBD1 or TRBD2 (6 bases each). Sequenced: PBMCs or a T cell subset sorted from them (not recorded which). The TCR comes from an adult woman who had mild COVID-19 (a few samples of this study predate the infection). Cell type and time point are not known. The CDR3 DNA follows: TGTGCCACCAGCAGAGTAGGGGGGAGGATAGGAAACATTCAGTACTTC. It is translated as CATSRVGGRIGNIQYF.